Listed below are T cell receptor beta chains from one sample, sequenced in a study of cytomegalovirus exposure and HLA in healthy donors. Generated by immunoSEQ multiplex PCR, the TCRdb table keeps only in-frame clones and is missing some. In the table there are roughly 43,000 clones, 50% to 75% of which are singletons. The sample taken for sequencing was PBMCs. The receptors were gathered from a human donor in good health. Each CDR3 is given with its conserved first and last residue. The order of the fields is D gene, clone size, J gene, V gene, CDR3 DNA, CDR3 protein. D genes are given only for firm matches. The size entry is marked missing in some rows and otherwise reads once, few, many or a size class.

>TRBD1|.|TRBJ2-5|TRBV29-1
TGCAGCGTCGCCTCCGGGACAGGGGAGACCCAGTACTTC
CSVASGTGETQYF
>TRBD1|.|TRBJ2-5|TRBV9
TGTGCCAGCAGCAGCCAGGGGGCCGGGACCCAAGAGACCCAGTACTTC
CASSSQGAGTQETQYF
>.|few|TRBJ2-5|TRBV15
TGTGCCACCAGCAGCGGAGGTGGGTGGCAAGAGACCCAGTACTTC
CATSSGGGWQETQYF
>.|.|TRBJ1-6|TRBV30
TGTGCCTGGAGCCAAGGGGGAAGCTCCTATAATTCACCCCTCCACTTT
CAWSQGGSSYNSPLHF
>.|.|TRBJ2-3|TRBV5-1
TGCGCCAGCAGCCCTCCCGACACGTCTAGCACAGATACGCAGTATTTT
CASSPPDTSSTDTQYF
>.|few|TRBJ1-2|TRBV6-1
TGTGCCAGCAGCCCACCCGGGATCGAGGGCTACACCTTC
CASSPPGIEGYTF
>.|.|TRBJ2-4|TRBV4-1
TGCGCCAGCAGCCAAGACCGAGCGGAGAAAGCTGGGAACATTCAGTACTTC
CASSQDRAEKAGNIQYF
>.|.|TRBJ2-7|TRBV11-2
TGTGCCAGCAGCTGGATTGGCGGGCGAACCTACGAGCAGTACTTC
CASSWIGGRTYEQYF
>.|.|TRBJ1-5|TRBV6-5
TGTGCCAGCAGTTACTCGCAGGGGCAGAAGCCCCAGCATTTT
CASSYSQGQKPQHF
>TRBD1|.|TRBJ1-4|TRBV4-3
TGCGCCAGCAGCCCCGGGACAGAGGGTGAAAAACTGTTTTTT
CASSPGTEGEKLFF
>.|.|TRBJ2-1|TRBV5-1
TGCGCCAGCAGCTTGCAGGGGAACAATGAGCAGTTCTTC
CASSLQGNNEQFF
>TRBD1|.|TRBJ1-2|TRBV28
TGTGCCAGCTCGTCGGGGTCAGGGGGCGGCTTTAACTATGGCTACACCTTC
CASSSGSGGGFNYGYTF
>TRBD1|.|TRBJ1-1|TRBV6-1
TGTGCCAGCAGAGCGACAGGGGGCAGGGCTGAAGCTTTCTTT
CASRATGGRAEAFF
>TRBD2|.|TRBJ2-1|TRBV4-1
TGCGCCAGCAGCCTGCCTTTAGCGGGGGGAAGGCAGTTCTTC
CASSLPLAGGRQFF
>TRBD1|.|TRBJ2-4|TRBV5-6
TGTGCCAGCAGCCTGGGACAGCCGCTAGCCAAAAACATTCAGTACTTC
CASSLGQPLAKNIQYF
>.|.|TRBJ2-6|TRBV4-1
TGCGCCAGCAGCCAAACGCAGGGGTCTGGGGCCAACGTCCTGACTTTC
CASSQTQGSGANVLTF
>TRBD2|once|TRBJ2-5|TRBV11-2
TGTGCCAGCAGCTTGACTAGCGGGCAAGAGACCCAGTACTTC
CASSLTSGQETQYF
>.|.|TRBJ2-1|TRBV6-1
TGTGCCAGCAGGTTAGCTAATCTATATGAGCAGTTCTTC
CASRLANLYEQFF
>TRBD2|.|TRBJ2-1|TRBV4-1
TGCGCCAGCAGCCAAGATCTGGGACTAGCGATCTCCTACAATGAGCAGTTCTTC
CASSQDLGLAISYNEQFF
>.|.|TRBJ1-1|TRBV7-3
TGTGCCAGCATCCTCACCAGGGCATCCACTGAAGCTTTCTTT
CASILTRASTEAFF
>.|.|TRBJ2-5|TRBV9
TGTGCCAGCAGCGTAACTCCGGGGGACCGGGGATTGGAGACCCAGTACTTC
CASSVTPGDRGLETQYF
>.|once|TRBJ1-6|TRBV18
TGTGCCAGCTCACCACTATCCAGCACGGGCTATAATTCACCCCTCCACTTT
CASSPLSSTGYNSPLHF
>TRBD1|.|TRBJ1-1|TRBV13
TGTGCCAGCAGCGCGACATACAGGGGCCCGGCTTTCTTT
CASSATYRGPAFF
>.|.|TRBJ2-1|TRBV7-6
TGTGCCAGCTCCGGGGGTCCTCGAAATGAGCAGTTCTTC
CASSGGPRNEQFF
>.|.|TRBJ2-2|TRBV5-4
TGTGCCAGCAGCTTGGGGCGACGGGCCGGGGAGCTGTTTTTT
CASSLGRRAGELFF
>TRBD2|.|TRBJ2-1|TRBV11-2
TGTGCCAGCAGCTTAGGCAGCGGGGGGTCTTATGAGCAGTTCTTC
CASSLGSGGSYEQFF
>.|few|TRBJ1-5|TRBV7-8
TGTGCCAGCAGCCCGGGTAGGAGGGTCCTTAGCAATCAGCCCCAGCATTTT
CASSPGRRVLSNQPQHF
>.|once|TRBJ1-5|TRBV19
TGTGCCAGTCAGGGTTGGGGACAGCCCCAGCATTTT
CASQGWGQPQHF
>.|.|TRBJ1-4|TRBV11-2
TGTGCCAGCAGCTCCCGCCTGGGAGTAGATGAAAAACTGTTTTTT
CASSSRLGVDEKLFF
>.|.|TRBJ1-5|TRBV7-2
TGTGCCAGCAGCTTCGGTCGGGGTGATCAGCCCCAGCATTTT
CASSFGRGDQPQHF
>.|few|TRBJ1-2|TRBV2
TGTGCCAGCAGTGAAGTGGCCAGGGTAAAGAATGGCTACACCTTC
CASSEVARVKNGYTF
>.|.|TRBJ1-4|TRBV7-8
TGTGCCAGCAGCTTTGGTGGTCTTTCTATAGAAAAACTGTTTTTT
CASSFGGLSIEKLFF
>.|few|TRBJ2-7|TRBV30
TGTGCCTGGAGTGCCCCCAACAGGGCCACCTACGAGCAGTACTTC
CAWSAPNRATYEQYF
>.|.|TRBJ2-5|TRBV5-6
TGTGCCAGCAGCTTGGGGGCAGGCACGTACCAAGAGACCCAGTACTTC
CASSLGAGTYQETQYF
>TRBD1|.|TRBJ1-5|TRBV5-6
TGTGCCAGCAGCCCCGACAGGGAAGGTCCCCAGCATTTT
CASSPDREGPQHF
>.|.|TRBJ1-2|TRBV5-6
TGTGCCAGCAGCTGGGAGGACTATGGCTACACCTTC
CASSWEDYGYTF
>.|.|TRBJ2-1|TRBV30
TGTGCCTGGAACAGGGAAGGTGAGCAGTTCTTC
CAWNREGEQFF
>.|once|TRBJ1-1|TRBV19
TGTGCCAGTAACCCTAATCCCGGGGGGCGAACTGAAGCTTTCTTT
CASNPNPGGRTEAFF
>.|.|TRBJ2-5|TRBV9
TGTGCCAGCAGCCCAGGGGGGTACCAAGAGACCCAGTACTTC
CASSPGGYQETQYF
>TRBD1|.|TRBJ2-7|TRBV10-3
TGTGCCATCAGGGGACAGGGGAAACACTTCTACGAGCAGTACTTC
CAIRGQGKHFYEQYF
>.|once|TRBJ1-6|TRBV7-9
TGTGCCAGCAGCCAGACACCGAATAATTCACCCCTCCACTTT
CASSQTPNNSPLHF
>.|few|TRBJ2-3|TRBV10-2
TGCGCCAGCGATGATTCCGGTGCGGGGGCCCCCGATACGCAGTATTTT
CASDDSGAGAPDTQYF
>TRBD1|.|TRBJ2-1|TRBV5-1
TGCGCCAGCAGCCTGGACAGGCCCCACAATGAGCAGTTCTTC
CASSLDRPHNEQFF
>.|few|TRBJ1-1|TRBV25-1
TGTGCCAGCGCAACGGGCGGGGCAGGTAGCACTGAAGCTTTCTTT
CASATGGAGSTEAFF
>TRBD2|.|TRBJ2-7|TRBV2
TGTGCCAGCAACCAGGGACTAGCGGGGACCTACGAGCAGTACTTC
CASNQGLAGTYEQYF